This entry concerns a single TCR beta chain. Its antigen is unknown. It was 200 ng DNA, about 30,000 T cell genomes, that sorted-subset replicate PCRs used. Using immunoSEQ multiplex PCR, the repertoire was profiled, and TCRdb retains in-frame clones only, with some absent. The table shows a few hundred thousand clones, with around 97% occurring only once. This sample was included in a study of shared clonotypes between healthy human individuals. Overall study results and limits: Larger estimated richness was generally recorded for naive subsets relative to memory subsets. Sorted-subset sequencing was shown by rarefaction to be incomplete despite large depth.

This TCR came from a woman aged 25 to 45 in good health. Source material: naive CD4+ T cells sorted from blood. Subset denoted: CD45RA+ positively selected.

The CDR3, as DNA: TGTGCCAGCAGCACCAATAGCGGGAGGCAGACCCAGTACTTC. Translation gives CASSTNSGRQTQYF. V is TRBV7-8 and J is TRBJ2-5; 10 bases fit TRBD2. Germline loops: CDR1 SGHVS, CDR2 FQNEAQ. The J segment lost 6 bases and the V segment lost 5 bases, leaving 6 bases of the junction unmatched. The CDR3 has 14 residues.